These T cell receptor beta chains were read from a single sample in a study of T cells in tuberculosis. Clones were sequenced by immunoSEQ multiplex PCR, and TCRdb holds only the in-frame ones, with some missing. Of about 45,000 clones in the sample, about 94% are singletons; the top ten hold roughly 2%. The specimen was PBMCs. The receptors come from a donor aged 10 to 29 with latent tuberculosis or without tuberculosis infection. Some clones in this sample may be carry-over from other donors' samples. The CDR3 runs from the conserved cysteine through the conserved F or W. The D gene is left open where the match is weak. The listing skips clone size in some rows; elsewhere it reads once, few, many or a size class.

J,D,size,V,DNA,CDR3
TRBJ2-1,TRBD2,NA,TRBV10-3,TGTGCCATCAGCTCCACCTGGGAGGGTGAACTTTCTGAGCAGTTCTTC,CAISSTWEGELSEQFF
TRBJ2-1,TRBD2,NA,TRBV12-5,TGTGCTAGTGGTTTGGTCATTAGCGGGAGGACCTACAATGAGCAGTTCTTC,CASGLVISGRTYNEQFF
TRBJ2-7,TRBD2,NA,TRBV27,TGTGCCAGCGGAATCGGCGGGAGAATCCACGAGCAGTACTTC,CASGIGGRIHEQYF
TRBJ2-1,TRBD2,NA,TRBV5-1,TGCGCCAGCAGCCCGACTAGCGGGACCTACAATGAGCAGTTCTTC,CASSPTSGTYNEQFF
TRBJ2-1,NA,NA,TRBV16,TGTGCCAGCAGCCAAGTTTGGCGTGCCGAGGGCAATGAGCAGTTCTTC,CASSQVWRAEGNEQFF
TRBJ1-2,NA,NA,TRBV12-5,TGTGCTAGTAAGGAGGGCAGGGACTATGGCTACACCTTC,CASKEGRDYGYTF
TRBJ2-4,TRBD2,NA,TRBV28,TGTGCCAGCAGTTTAAGCGGGGCCGAAAACATTCAGTACTTC,CASSLSGAENIQYF
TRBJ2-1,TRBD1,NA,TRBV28,TGTGCCAGCAGCTCGGGACAGGACGCGTCGTTCTTC,CASSSGQDASFF
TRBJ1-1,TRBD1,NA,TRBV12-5,TGTGCTAGTGGCCAGGGGGGACAGCCGATTGAAGCTTTCTTT,CASGQGGQPIEAFF
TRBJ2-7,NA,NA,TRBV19,TGTGCCAGTAGTATTAGGAGGGGACTGGGACTGTACGAGCAGTACTTC,CASSIRRGLGLYEQYF
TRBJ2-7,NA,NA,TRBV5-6,TGTGCCAGCACGTACCTCGGGGAATCCTACGAGCAGTACTTC,CASTYLGESYEQYF
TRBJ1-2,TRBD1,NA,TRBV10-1,TGCGCCAGCAGTGAGTTCGGACAGGACTATGGCTACACCTTC,CASSEFGQDYGYTF
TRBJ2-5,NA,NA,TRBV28,TGTGCCAGCATTTTGTCAGGGTCCCAAGAGACCCAGTACTTC,CASILSGSQETQYF
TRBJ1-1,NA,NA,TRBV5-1,TGCGCCAGCAGCCTTAAGACAGGGAACACTGAAGCTTTCTTT,CASSLKTGNTEAFF
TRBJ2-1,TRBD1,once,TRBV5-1,TGCGCCAGCACTTATTTGGGACAGGAGGACAATGAGCAGTTCTTC,CASTYLGQEDNEQFF
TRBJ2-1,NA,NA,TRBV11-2,TGTGCCAGCAGCCAAGCGGATAACGTCAATGAGCAGTTCTTC,CASSQADNVNEQFF
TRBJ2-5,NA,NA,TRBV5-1,TGCGCCAGCAGCCTCGTCCGGGAGGAGACCCAGTACTTC,CASSLVREETQYF
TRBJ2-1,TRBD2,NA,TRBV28,TGTGCCAGCAGTTTCCCGGCTAGCGGGACATATGAGCAGTTCTTC,CASSFPASGTYEQFF
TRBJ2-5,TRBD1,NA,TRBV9,TGTGCCAGCAGCTCCGACCCAAACAGGGGGGAGACCCAGTACTTC,CASSSDPNRGETQYF
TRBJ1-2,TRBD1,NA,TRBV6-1,TGTGCCAGCAGTGAAGGACAGGGAGGTGGCTACACCTTC,CASSEGQGGGYTF
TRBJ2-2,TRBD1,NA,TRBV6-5,TGTGCCAGCAAACCGACAGGGGGTAACACCGGGGAGCTGTTTTTT,CASKPTGGNTGELFF
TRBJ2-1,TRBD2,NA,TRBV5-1,TGCGCCAGCAGCCGAGGGACTAGCGGGAATGAGCAGTTCTTC,CASSRGTSGNEQFF
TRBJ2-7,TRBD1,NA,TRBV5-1,TGCGCCAGCAGCTTGGGACAGGGGACCGAGCAGTACTTC,CASSLGQGTEQYF
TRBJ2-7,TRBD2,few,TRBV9,TGTGCCAGCAGCCCTGGACTAGCGGGAGAGTACGAGCAGTACTTC,CASSPGLAGEYEQYF
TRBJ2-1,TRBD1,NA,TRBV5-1,TGCGCCAGCAGCTTGGGGCTACAGGGGAGCTCCTACAATGAGCAGTTCTTC,CASSLGLQGSSYNEQFF
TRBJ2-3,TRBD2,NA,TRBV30,TGTGCCTGGAGTATCCTTAGCGGGTTAGCAGATACGCAGTATTTT,CAWSILSGLADTQYF
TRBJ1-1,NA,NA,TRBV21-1,TGTGCCAGCAGCAGGACCGGGACAGAGACATTGAACACTGAAGCTTTCTTT,CASSRTGTETLNTEAFF
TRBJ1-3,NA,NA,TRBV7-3,TGTGCCAGCAGCTTAAGCCGCCCCGGGGGGGAATCTACTGGAAACACCATATATTTT,CASSLSRPGGESTGNTIYF
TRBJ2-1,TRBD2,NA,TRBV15,TGTGCCACCAGCCGGAGACTAGCGGGACCGAATGAGCAGTTCTTC,CATSRRLAGPNEQFF